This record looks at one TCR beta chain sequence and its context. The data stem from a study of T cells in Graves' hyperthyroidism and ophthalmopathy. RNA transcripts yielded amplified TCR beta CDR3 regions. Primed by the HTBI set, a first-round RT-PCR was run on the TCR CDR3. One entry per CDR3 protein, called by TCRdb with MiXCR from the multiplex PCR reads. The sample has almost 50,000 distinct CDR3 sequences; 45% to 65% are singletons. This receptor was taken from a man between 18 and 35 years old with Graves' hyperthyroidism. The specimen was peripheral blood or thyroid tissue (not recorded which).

CDR3 amino acids: CATSGALDNGELFF. The CDR3 DNA is TGTGCCACCAGTGGAGCCTTGGACAACGGGGAGCTGTTTTTT. The chain is built from TRBV24-1 and TRBJ2-2; the D gene is possibly TRBD1 (5 bases). Germline V CDR1 and CDR2: KGHDR, SFDVKD. V lost 5 bases and J 7 bases, leaving 13 bases between the germline ends. The CDR3 loop spans 14 amino acids.